The rows below give T cell receptor beta chains drawn from one sample of a study. TCRdb analysed the 5' RACE reads with MiXCR anew, one entry per CDR3 protein. The sample has tens of thousands of distinct CDR3 sequences; about 28% are singletons. The specimen was naive CD4+ T cells sorted from blood. The receptor source for this set is a female donor with breast cancer. Each CDR3 is given with its conserved first and last residue. Fields, in order: clone size, V gene, J gene, D gene, CDR3 length, CDR3 protein, CDR3 DNA. A D gene is named only where the DNA matches it firmly. The size entry is marked missing in some rows and otherwise reads once, few, many or a size class.

>.|TRBV5-1|TRBJ2-3|.|16
CASSIGAGGWTDTQYF
TGCGCCAGCAGCATTGGGGCAGGTGGCTGGACAGATACGCAGTATTTT
>.|TRBV4-2|TRBJ2-7|TRBD1|15
CASSQPGQEAYEQYF
TGTGCCAGCAGCCAGCCGGGACAGGAGGCCTACGAGCAGTACTTC
>.|TRBV4-3|TRBJ2-6|.|18
CASSQDGTSNSGANVLTF
TGCGCCAGCAGCCAAGATGGGACAAGTAACTCTGGGGCCAACGTCCTGACTTTC
>.|TRBV27|TRBJ2-1|TRBD2|15
CASSLGSGDNNEQFF
TGTGCCAGCAGTTTGGGTAGCGGGGATAACAATGAGCAGTTCTTC
>.|TRBV6-1|TRBJ1-5|.|12
CASSEYDQPQHF
TGTGCCAGCAGTGAATATGACCAGCCCCAGCATTTT
>few|TRBV20-1|TRBJ1-4|TRBD1|15
CSARQGGGTNEKLFF
TGCAGTGCTAGACAGGGGGGGGGAACTAATGAAAAACTGTTTTTT
>few|TRBV29-1|TRBJ2-3|.|14
CSVGGDSTPDTQYF
TGCAGCGTCGGCGGGGACAGCACACCAGATACGCAGTATTTT
>.|TRBV7-2|TRBJ2-7|.|12
CASSVTDYEQYF
TGTGCCAGCAGCGTTACAGACTACGAGCAGTACTTC
>many|TRBV20-1|TRBJ2-1|TRBD1|14
CSARTSGGYNEQFF
TGCAGTGCACGTACTTCAGGGGGCTACAATGAGCAGTTCTTC
>.|TRBV12-3/TRBV12-4|TRBJ1-1|TRBD1|16
CASRPSTGPGNTEAFF
TGTGCCAGCAGACCTTCGACAGGGCCCGGGAACACTGAAGCTTTCTTT
>.|TRBV9|TRBJ1-2|.|13
CASSALADYGYTF
TGTGCCAGCAGCGCCCTGGCCGACTATGGCTACACCTTC
>.|TRBV7-9|TRBJ2-3|.|12
CASSLHGDTQYF
TGTGCCAGCAGCTTACATGGAGATACGCAGTATTTT
>.|TRBV7-9|TRBJ1-4|.|15
CASSLDSGAIEKLFF
TGTGCCAGCAGCTTGGATTCGGGGGCGATAGAAAAACTGTTTTTT
>.|TRBV20-1|TRBJ2-7|.|11
CSLGGIWEQYF
TGCAGTCTTGGGGGGATATGGGAGCAGTACTTC
>many|TRBV7-2|TRBJ1-2|TRBD1|15
CASSLGDRANYGYTF
TGTGCCAGCAGCTTAGGGGACAGGGCTAACTATGGCTACACCTTC
>.|TRBV6-4|TRBJ2-1|.|13
CASSDTSTLEQFF
TGTGCCAGCAGTGACACTTCTACGTTAGAGCAGTTCTTC
>once|TRBV12-3/TRBV12-4|TRBJ2-3|TRBD2|17
CASSRTSGRTSTDTQYF
TGTGCCAGCAGCCGGACTAGCGGGAGGACTAGCACAGATACGCAGTATTTT
>many|TRBV5-1|TRBJ2-1|TRBD2|15
CASSDGMGGVGEQFF
TGCGCCAGCAGCGACGGTATGGGGGGGGTAGGTGAGCAGTTCTTC
>many|TRBV5-1|TRBJ2-7|.|14
CASSLAPQTYEQYF
TGCGCCAGCAGCTTGGCCCCCCAAACCTACGAGCAGTACTTC
>.|TRBV5-1|TRBJ1-2|.|14
CASSYRTVSYGYTF
TGCGCCAGCAGCTACCGGACAGTATCCTATGGCTACACCTTC
>.|TRBV7-3|TRBJ2-1|TRBD2|14
CASSLTSDYNEQFF
TGTGCCAGCAGCTTGACTAGCGACTACAATGAGCAGTTCTTC
>.|TRBV5-1|TRBJ2-3|.|12
CASSLPEETQYF
TGCGCCAGCAGCTTGCCGGAGGAGACGCAGTATTTT
>few|TRBV20-1|TRBJ1-5|TRBD1|17
CSARDPGDRGFNQPQHF
TGCAGTGCTAGAGATCCTGGGGACAGGGGCTTCAATCAGCCCCAGCATTTT
>few|TRBV7-7|TRBJ2-2|TRBD1|14
CASSLDRGTGELFF
TGTGCTAGCAGCCTCGACAGGGGCACCGGGGAGCTGTTTTTT
>once|TRBV6-2/TRBV6-3|TRBJ2-1|.|16
CASSTRGARINNEQFF
TGTGCCAGCAGTACCCGGGGCGCGCGGATCAACAATGAGCAGTTCTTC
>few|TRBV5-1|TRBJ1-3|TRBD1|14
CASSPGTEGNTIYF
TGCGCCAGCAGCCCAGGGACAGAAGGAAACACCATATATTTT
>.|TRBV5-1|TRBJ2-1|TRBD2|16
CASSPLPGTNYNEQFF
TGCGCCAGCAGCCCTCTTCCCGGGACTAACTACAATGAGCAGTTCTTC
>.|TRBV27|TRBJ2-1|.|14
CASSRQGVYNEQFF
TGTGCCAGCAGTCGGCAGGGTGTTTACAATGAGCAGTTCTTC
>many|TRBV29-1|TRBJ1-1|.|13
CSVRAEGNTEAFF
TGCAGCGTTCGGGCAGAGGGGAACACTGAAGCTTTCTTT
>few|TRBV4-3|TRBJ1-5|.|14
CASSQEEGRQPQHF
TGCGCCAGCAGCCAAGAGGAGGGAAGACAGCCCCAGCATTTT
>.|TRBV5-1|TRBJ2-5|.|13
CASSLLGEETQYF
TGCGCCAGCAGCTTGCTCGGGGAAGAGACCCAGTACTTC
>.|TRBV5-1|TRBJ2-1|TRBD1|19
CASSSALLFRDRGGNEQFF
TGCGCCAGCAGCTCGGCCTTGCTTTTCCGGGACAGGGGTGGAAATGAGCAGTTCTTC
>.|TRBV7-2|TRBJ1-2|.|16
CASSLPSSRILYGYTF
TGTGCCAGCAGCTTACCATCCTCCAGGATACTCTATGGCTACACCTTC
>.|TRBV6-5|TRBJ1-1|.|12
CASRQTTGEAFF
TGTGCCAGCAGACAGACAACAGGTGAAGCTTTCTTT
>.|TRBV4-3|TRBJ2-5|.|15
CASSQGAGKQETQYF
TGCGCCAGCAGCCAAGGAGCAGGGAAGCAAGAGACCCAGTACTTC
>many|TRBV7-2|TRBJ2-5|.|12
CASSLLKETQYF
TGTGCCAGCAGCTTACTTAAAGAGACCCAGTACTTC
>once|TRBV7-2|TRBJ1-2|.|16
CASSGGGRRVPYGCTF
TGTGCCAGCAGCGGGGGTGGTAGGAGGGTGCCATATGGCTGCACCTTC